This is a list of T cell receptor beta chains from one sample in a study of vaccination effects on CD4 cells after COVID-19. Only in-frame clones appear in the TCRdb table, and some are missing; sequencing was by immunoSEQ multiplex PCR. The data show 65,000 to 80,000 clones, roughly three quarters seen once. Their antigens remain unidentified. The sample in question was CD4+ T cells from PBMCs cultured without peptide, obtained before COVID-19 vaccination. The receptor set was obtained from a human donor who received a COVID-19 vaccine. The CDR3 runs from the conserved cysteine through the conserved F or W. A D gene is named only where the DNA matches it firmly. For some rows the clone size is stated as once, few or many, or as a class when expanded; others skip it.

cdr3_nt cdr3_aa d_call clone_size j_call v_call
TGTGCCAGCTCACCGGCTGGCGCGAGGGGAAACACCATATATTTT CASSPAGARGNTIYF NA NA TRBJ1-3 TRBV18
TGCGCCAGCAGCTTCTCGGGGATCGGCACCGGGGAGCTGTTTTTT CASSFSGIGTGELFF NA NA TRBJ2-2 TRBV5-1
TGCGCCAGCAGCCAAGATCATTTGGCGTACGGCTATGGCTACACCTTC CASSQDHLAYGYGYTF NA once TRBJ1-2 TRBV4-3
TGTGCCAGCTCACCAGACAGGGGCCCTACCTATGGCTACACCTTC CASSPDRGPTYGYTF TRBD1 NA TRBJ1-2 TRBV18
TGTGCCAGTAGTCCGGGACGGAAGTCTGGGGCCAACGTCCTGACTTTC CASSPGRKSGANVLTF NA NA TRBJ2-6 TRBV19
TGTGCCATCGCCGGATCGGAAGATACGCAGTATTTT CAIAGSEDTQYF NA NA TRBJ2-3 TRBV10-3
TGTGCCAGCAGCCCCGGGACGCCGAATGAAAAACTGTTTTTT CASSPGTPNEKLFF NA NA TRBJ1-4 TRBV6-5
TGTGCCAGCAGTTACCGCGAGGGGGGGTTCACTGAAGCTTTCTTT CASSYREGGFTEAFF NA NA TRBJ1-1 TRBV6-5
TGTGCCAGCACTTTAGACCGCTATAATTCACCCCTCCACTTT CASTLDRYNSPLHF NA NA TRBJ1-6 TRBV6-5
TGCGCCAGCAGCGTCAACCCGTTAACAGATACGCAGTATTTT CASSVNPLTDTQYF NA NA TRBJ2-3 TRBV5-1
TGTGCCAGTAGTATGGGGCTAGCGGGGGGGTCCACAGATACGCAGTATTTT CASSMGLAGGSTDTQYF TRBD2 NA TRBJ2-3 TRBV19
TGTGCCAGCAGTTACGGGACAGGGGATGGAAACACCATATATTTT CASSYGTGDGNTIYF TRBD1 NA TRBJ1-3 TRBV6-6
TGCGCCAGCAGCTTAGCCGCCCGGGGCCAAGAGACCCAGTACTTC CASSLAARGQETQYF NA NA TRBJ2-5 TRBV5-1
TGTGCCTGGAGTGTAAAGGGGGGAAACACCATATATTTT CAWSVKGGNTIYF NA NA TRBJ1-3 TRBV30